This paragraph reports one TCR beta chain. Germline CDR1 LNHDA, CDR2 SQIVND (reference sequence). CDR3 length: 12 amino acids. Trimming took off 3 bases at V and 12 bases at J, with 11 bases between the two ends. The data stem from a study of blood T cells in healthy people across ages. Isolation yielded PBMCs, at least 7 million per sample, in every case. The authors ran a second PCR of roughly 7 to 11 cycles using a sample-barcoded 5' primer and a J-beta primer mix. Samples each returned at least 2.5 million CDR3-containing paired-end reads. TCRdb called the 5' RACE reads again in MiXCR, with one record for every CDR3 protein. This sample has 1.5 million to 2 million distinct CDR3 sequences, with around 40% found just once.

The specimen was blood. The TCR comes from a human donor in good health. The gene calls are TRBV19 and TRBJ1-4; D is ambiguous. CDR3 nucleotide sequence: TGTGCCAGTAGTATGGGCCCCTTGGAACTGTTTTTT. This sequence encodes CASSMGPLELFF. Combining the CDR3 with reference TRBV19 and TRBJ1-4 gives the whole variable domain DGGITQSPKYLFRKEGQNVTLSCEQNLNHDAMYWYRQDPGQGLRLIYYSQIVNDFQKGDIAEGYSVSREKKESFPLTVTSAQKNPTAFYLCASSMGPLELFFGSGTQLSVL.